The clone carrying this T cell receptor (beta chain) was detected a few times. Its antigen is undetermined. The data originate from a study of T cells in Graves' hyperthyroidism and ophthalmopathy. Study observations and caveats: With a median lead of approximately 6 months before onset, the model predicted ophthalmopathy.

Thyroid ultrasound, orbital computed tomography, clinical symptoms, and serum thyroxine and TRAb underpinned diagnoses. TCR beta CDR3 regions were amplified from RNA. Carried out on the TCR CDR3, a first-round RT-PCR used the HTBI primer set. TCRdb independently ran MiXCR on the multiplex PCR reads; one entry per CDR3 protein. The data hold a few hundred thousand distinct CDR3 sequences, with approximately 14% observed a single time. In germline, CDR1 is SGHRS, CDR2 YFSETQ. The CDR3 consists of 20 residues. The V gene end was trimmed by 0 bases and the J gene end by 7 bases; junction bases not matched to a gene: 20.

The material sequenced was blood. This TCR was sampled from a woman in her thirties with Graves' ophthalmopathy. This chain links TRBV5-1 with TRBJ1-4; 8 bases map to TRBD1. CDR3 in amino acids: CASSLGFIRDRSKRGEKLFF. The CDR3 coding sequence is TGCGCCAGCAGCTTGGGATTTATTCGGGACAGGTCTAAAAGGGGTGAAAAACTGTTTTTT.